The rows below give T cell receptor beta chains drawn from one sample of a study of CD8 T cells in ankylosing spondylitis. Using its own MiXCR run on the 5' RACE reads, TCRdb lists one record per CDR3 protein. The table shows about 200,000 distinct CDR3 sequences, with about 13% occurring only once. Sequenced material: blood, either unsorted or a sorted T cell fraction (not recorded which). Receptors originate from a male donor with ankylosing spondylitis or in good health (not recorded which). CDR3s include the opening cysteine and the closing phenylalanine or tryptophan. D genes are given only for firm matches. The listing skips clone size in some rows; elsewhere it reads once, few, many or a size class.

v_call	cdr3_length	j_call	d_call	clone_size	cdr3_nt	cdr3_aa
TRBV7-9	13	TRBJ2-7	-	-	TGTGCCAGCAGCCCCAAGAGGGTTGGGGAGCAGTACTTC	CASSPKRVGEQYF
TRBV29-1	12	TRBJ2-1	-	many	TGCAGCGTCGTTTTTTCCTACAATGAGCAGTTCTTC	CSVVFSYNEQFF
TRBV12-3/TRBV12-4	12	TRBJ2-3	-	-	TGTGCCAGCAGCATCGGGGACGATACGCAGTATTTT	CASSIGDDTQYF
TRBV27	13	TRBJ1-1	-	few	TGTGCCAGCAGTTTGAATGGAATCACTGAAGCTTTCTTT	CASSLNGITEAFF
TRBV2	14	TRBJ2-7	TRBD2	-	TGTGCCAGCAGTGTGGCGGGGGAAGGTTACGAGCAGTACTTC	CASSVAGEGYEQYF
TRBV7-9	13	TRBJ2-1	-	-	TGTGCCAGCAGCAAGCGGACAGAGAATGAGCAGTTCTTC	CASSKRTENEQFF
TRBV5-1	14	TRBJ1-2	TRBD1	-	TGCGCCAGCAGCCCCGGGACAGGGATCTATGGCTACACCTTC	CASSPGTGIYGYTF
TRBV29-1	19	TRBJ2-6	TRBD1	-	TGCAGCGTTGAAGGTCCGGGACAGGGGTTGTTTGGTGGGGCCAACGTCCTGACTTTC	CSVEGPGQGLFGGANVLTF
TRBV20-1	16	TRBJ2-7	TRBD2	-	TGCTGTGCTAGGAGTTGGCGGGGGGCTTCGATCTACGAGCAGTACTTC	CCARSWRGASIYEQYF
TRBV27	16	TRBJ2-2	TRBD2	-	TGTGCCAGCAGTCTCATAGCGGGAGGGTTAACCGGGGAGCTGTTTTTT	CASSLIAGGLTGELFF
TRBV7-2	16	TRBJ2-1	TRBD2	few	TGTGCCAGCAGCTCCAAACCGGGACTACCGGAAAATGAGCAGTTCTTC	CASSSKPGLPENEQFF
TRBV6-1	15	TRBJ2-1	TRBD1	few	TGTGCCAGCACAACCGGGACAGGGAGGAACAATGAGCAGTTCTTC	CASTTGTGRNNEQFF
TRBV7-9	14	TRBJ2-1	-	-	TGTGCCAGCAGCGCCACCGGACGGACCAATGAGCAGTTCTTC	CASSATGRTNEQFF
TRBV12-5	16	TRBJ2-1	-	-	TGTGCTAGTGGTTCCCTAGCGTCTACCCCCGACAATGAGCAGTTCTTC	CASGSLASTPDNEQFF
TRBV9	15	TRBJ2-2	-	-	TGTGCCAGCAGCACGCGGAGGGAGATGGACGGGGAGCTGTTTTTT	CASSTRREMDGELFF
TRBV5-1	15	TRBJ1-2	-	few	TGCGCCAGCAGCCCGGAACCGGACAGTCCCTCTAGCTACACCTTC	CASSPEPDSPSSYTF
TRBV5-8	13	TRBJ1-1	-	-	TGTGCCAGCAGTTCGAGTGGGAACACTGAAGCTTTCTTT	CASSSSGNTEAFF
TRBV9	14	TRBJ2-7	-	-	TGTGCCAGCAGCGCCTTCTCGGCGGGCTACGAGCAGTACTTC	CASSAFSAGYEQYF
TRBV5-1	17	TRBJ2-2	TRBD2	-	TGCGCCAGCAGCTTTCAACTAGCGGGAGTGCGGACCGGGGAGCTGTTTTTT	CASSFQLAGVRTGELFF
TRBV7-6	14	TRBJ2-2	-	few	TGTGCCAGCAGCTTACCAGGTTCCACCGGGGAGCTGTTTTTT	CASSLPGSTGELFF
TRBV5-6	14	TRBJ2-2	-	many	TGTGCCAGCAGCTTGGTGGGGAACACCGGGGAGCTGTTTTTT	CASSLVGNTGELFF
TRBV20-1	16	TRBJ2-7	-	-	TGCAGTGCTAGTGACCTCGACGGGCAGGACCTCAACGAGCAGTACTTC	CSASDLDGQDLNEQYF
TRBV4-1	17	TRBJ2-5	-	-	TGCGCCAGCAGCCAAGAACTGGGTCGGGGACTGTCAGAGACCCAGTACTTC	CASSQELGRGLSETQYF
TRBV7-8	18	TRBJ2-2	TRBD2	-	TGTGCCAGCAGCTTTGCGACTAGCGGGGGGCTCAACACCGGGGAGCTGTTTTTT	CASSFATSGGLNTGELFF
TRBV10-2	15	TRBJ2-5	-	-	TGCGCCAGCAGTGGCCAGTATCGGGCCAAAGAGACCCAGTACTTC	CASSGQYRAKETQYF
TRBV11-2	14	TRBJ2-7	-	few	TGTGCCAGCAGCTTAGGGTTCAGCCCCTACGAGCAGTACTTC	CASSLGFSPYEQYF
TRBV4-1	13	TRBJ2-7	-	-	TGCGCCAGCAGCCAACCCTCAGCCCACGAGCAGTACTTC	CASSQPSAHEQYF
TRBV10-2	16	TRBJ1-2	-	-	TGCGCCAGCAGTGAGGGAGTATTGGGAATTAACTATGGCTACACCTTC	CASSEGVLGINYGYTF
TRBV7-9	11	TRBJ1-1	-	few	TGTGCCAGCGGGGGAATCACTGAAGCTTTCTTT	CASGGITEAFF
TRBV11-2	13	TRBJ2-1	-	-	TGTGCCAGCAGTTGGACCCTGGACAATGAGCAGTTCTTC	CASSWTLDNEQFF
TRBV9	16	TRBJ2-1	-	-	TGTGCCAGCAGCGTCCCAGCGGACCTGAGCGACAATGAGCAGTTCTTC	CASSVPADLSDNEQFF
TRBV15	15	TRBJ2-7	-	-	TGTGCCACCAGCAGAGATCGGGCGGCAGGGAACGAGCAGTACTTC	CATSRDRAAGNEQYF
TRBV12-3/TRBV12-4	15	TRBJ2-5	-	few	TGTGCCAGCAGTCCCTTGGAGCCCTACGGGGAGACCCAGTACTTC	CASSPLEPYGETQYF
TRBV9	17	TRBJ2-1	TRBD2	few	TGTGCCAGCAGCGTGGCGGGAGACCCCTCCTCCTACAATGAGCAGTTCTTC	CASSVAGDPSSYNEQFF
TRBV12-3/TRBV12-4	13	TRBJ2-3	-	-	TGTGCCAGCAGTTTAGGGGTTTCCGATACGCAGTATTTT	CASSLGVSDTQYF
TRBV12-3/TRBV12-4	14	TRBJ1-1	-	-	TGTGCCAGCAGTCAATGGGTGGGGCTGGCTGAAGCTTTCTTT	CASSQWVGLAEAFF
TRBV4-1	16	TRBJ2-7	TRBD1	many	TGCGCCAGCAGCCAAGATCAGGGACAGGGAACCTACGAGCAGTACTTC	CASSQDQGQGTYEQYF
TRBV20-1	15	TRBJ2-1	-	-	TGCAGTGCTAGAGATCTCGCCGGGAGCCCCAATGAGCAGTTCTTC	CSARDLAGSPNEQFF
TRBV12-3/TRBV12-4	12	TRBJ2-1	-	-	TGTGCCGAGGGGGGGGCCCACAATGAGCAGTTCTTC	CAEGGAHNEQFF
TRBV5-1	16	TRBJ2-1	-	few	TGCGCCAGCAGCTTGGCCATGGACTTCCTCTGGGATGAGCAGTTCTTC	CASSLAMDFLWDEQFF
TRBV4-1	12	TRBJ2-3	-	-	TGCGCCAGCAGCCAAGCGGGCGGGACGCAGTATTTT	CASSQAGGTQYF
TRBV20-1	14	TRBJ2-7	TRBD2	-	TGCAGTGCTAGGAGGCGGGAGGGGTCCTACGAGCAGTACTTC	CSARRREGSYEQYF
TRBV27	15	TRBJ1-2	TRBD1	few	TGTGCCAGCAGTTTATGGTCAGGGGGGAACTATGGCTACACCTTC	CASSLWSGGNYGYTF
TRBV29-1	14	TRBJ2-4	-	few	TGCAGCGTTGAAGTCCCCGGATACTCGGGCATTCAGTACTTC	CSVEVPGYSGIQYF
TRBV7-9	14	TRBJ1-1	-	-	TGTGCCAGCAGCTTTCCACGGGGGATGACTGAAGCTTTCTTT	CASSFPRGMTEAFF
TRBV12-5	11	TRBJ1-3	-	-	TGTGCTAGTGGTCCCCTCAGCACCATATATTTT	CASGPLSTIYF